The T cell receptor beta chain described here comes from a study of cytomegalovirus exposure and HLA in healthy donors. Study details: Of over 350 genotyped donors, 75% to 90% grouped in the Caucasian-associated ancestry cluster.

This CDR3 contains 16 residues. Germline CDR1 SGHKS, CDR2 YYEKEE (reference sequence). Trimming took 0 bases from V and 5 from J; bases not matched to a gene: 6. To note about this clone: Its antigen is undetermined.

PCR primers comprised 60 Vbeta and 13 Jbeta primers. TCRdb's table, derived via immunoSEQ multiplex PCR, lists solely in-frame clones and lacks some. The sample lists 150,000 to 200,000 clones, roughly 84% occurring once. Study outcomes and limitations: Among CMV-associated TCR beta chains, most appeared HLA-restricted in a later analysis. Certain indistinguishable V segments, among them TRBV6-2 and TRBV6-3, were excluded. A few chains tied to CMV proved CMV antigen-specific in vitro.

The source material was PBMCs. This clonotype was obtained from a woman in her forties or fifties in good health and CMV-seropositive. The chain employs TRBV5-5 and TRBJ2-5; TRBD1 matches at 11 bases. The CDR3 loop is CASSLEGTGGEETQYF. The CDR3 bases are TGTGCCAGCAGCTTGGAGGGGACAGGGGGTGAGGAGACCCAGTACTTC.